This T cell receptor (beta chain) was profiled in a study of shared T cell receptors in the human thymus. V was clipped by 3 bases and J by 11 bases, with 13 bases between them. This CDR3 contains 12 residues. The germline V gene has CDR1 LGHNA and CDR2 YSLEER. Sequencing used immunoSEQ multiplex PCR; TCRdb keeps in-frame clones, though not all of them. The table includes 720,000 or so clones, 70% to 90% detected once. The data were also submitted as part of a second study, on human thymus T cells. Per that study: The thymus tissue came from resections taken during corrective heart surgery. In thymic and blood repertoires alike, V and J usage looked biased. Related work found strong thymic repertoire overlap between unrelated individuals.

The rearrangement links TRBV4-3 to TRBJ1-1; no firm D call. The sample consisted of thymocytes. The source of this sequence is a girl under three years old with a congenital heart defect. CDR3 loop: CASSQPHGEAFF. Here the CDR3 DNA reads TGCGCCAGCAGCCAGCCACACGGGGAGGCTTTCTTT.